A single sample gave rise to the 32 T cell receptor beta chains below, sequenced in a study of T cells in Graves' hyperthyroidism and ophthalmopathy. TCR beta CDR3 regions were amplified from RNA. Initially, a first-round RT-PCR of the TCR CDR3 employed the HTBI primer set. Via MiXCR, TCRdb re-called the multiplex PCR reads, giving one row per CDR3 protein. The sample holds some 140,000 distinct CDR3 sequences, around 20% seen once. The sample taken for sequencing was blood. These receptors originate from a woman aged 45-65 years with Graves' hyperthyroidism that later progressed to Graves' ophthalmopathy.

In its sample, this clonotype was seen many times. V usage is TRBV7-9 and J usage is TRBJ1-6, with D perhaps TRBD1 (5 bases). Trimming stripped 7 bases from V and 6 bases from J, with 13 bases between. From germline, CDR1 is SEHNR and CDR2 FQNEAQ (reference sequence). There are 14 residues in the CDR3. This CDR3 reads CASTRGGSNSPLHF. As DNA, the CDR3 is TGTGCCAGCACAAGGGGAGGGAGTAATTCACCCCTCCACTTT.

This chain uses TRBV28 with TRBJ1-2, with D possibly TRBD1 on 5 matching bases. V was cut by 7 bases and J by 8 bases, with 11 bases left in between. The CDR3 loop spans 11 amino acids. CDR1 and CDR2 from the germline V gene are MDHEN and SYDVKM. CDR3 loop: CASTLGGGYTF. CDR3 in DNA: TGTGCCAGCACTTTGGGGGGAGGCTACACCTTC.

The rearrangement links TRBV14 to TRBJ1-2; tentatively, D is TRBD1 (5 bases). Trimming removed 4 bases at V and 5 bases at J, with 29 bases between. The CDR3 is 19 residues long. Germline loops: CDR1 SGHDN, CDR2 FVKESK. The CDR3 is CASSPSGWDVRFRMYGYTF. In DNA form, the CDR3 reads TGTGCCAGCAGCCCCTCAGGGTGGGACGTGCGATTTCGGATGTATGGCTACACCTTC.

This clonotype was counted many times. J is TRBJ1-5 and V is TRBV28; 7 nucleotides align to TRBD1. The CDR3 contains 15 residues. The trim removed 7 bases at V and 3 bases at J, leaving 9 bases unmatched. Germline-derived CDR1 and CDR2 are MDHEN and SYDVKM. CDR3 amino acids: CASTLPGQINQPQHF. The CDR3 bases are TGTGCCAGCACCCTACCGGGACAGATCAATCAGCCCCAGCATTTT.

The chain links TRBV7-3 to TRBJ1-2; D uncertain. In germline, CDR1 is SGHTA, CDR2 FQGTGA. Between the trimmed V and J ends, which lost 0 bases and 4 bases, there was a span of 12 bases. This CDR3 has 15 residues. The CDR3 nucleotides are TGTGCCAGCAGCTTAACGTCTGGGGTGGGCTATGGCTACACCTTC. Amino acids: CASSLTSGVGYGYTF.

J is TRBJ2-5 and V is TRBV5-4; 11 nucleotides agree with TRBD2. Trimming removed 2 bases from V and 5 bases from J; junction bases left unmatched: 11. Germline V gene data show CDR1 as SGHNT and CDR2 as YYREEE (reference sequence). The CDR3 runs to 17 residues. The CDR3 loop reads CASSFQIGTSGGETQYF. The CDR3 bases are TGTGCCAGCAGCTTTCAAATTGGGACTAGCGGAGGGGAGACCCAGTACTTC.

This clonotype was observed once. The chain uses TRBV5-4 and TRBJ2-7, with 9 nucleotides matching TRBD2. This CDR3 comprises 14 residues. V shed 6 bases and J 4 bases; nucleotides not matched to a gene: 8. Germline CDR1 and CDR2: SGHNT and YYREEE (reference sequence). This chain's CDR3 is CASTWAGGPYEQYF. CDR3 bases: TGTGCCAGCACATGGGCGGGAGGGCCGTACGAGCAGTACTTC. Using reference TRBV5-4 and TRBJ2-7 for the parts outside the CDR3, the full variable domain is ETGVTQSPTHLIKTRGQQVTLRCSSQSGHNTVSWYQQALGQGPQFIFQYYREEENGRGNFPPRFSGLQFPNYSSELNVNALELDDSALYLCASTWAGGPYEQYFGPGTRLTVT.

This clonotype was seen ten or more times. The chain joins TRBV10-3 to TRBJ1-6; D not resolved. V was trimmed by 3 bases and J by 8 bases, leaving 11 bases between them. CDR1 ENHRY and CDR2 SYGVKD come from the germline V gene. The CDR3 loop spans 14 amino acids. The CDR3 spells CAISDGPLDSPLHF. The CDR3 nucleotides read TGTGCCATCAGTGACGGCCCCCTGGATTCACCCCTCCACTTT.

A note on this clonotype: One end of the junction does not line up with germline, which may come from a read error. V gene TRBV12-3 or TRBV12-4 combines with J gene TRBJ1-4, with TRBD1 as a possible D gene (5 bases). This CDR3 has 14 residues. The CDR3, as DNA: TGTGCCAGCAGTTTTAGGGGCACTAATGAAAATCTGTTTTTT. Translated: CASSFRGTNENLFF.

This clonotype was counted at least ten times. This chain links TRBV28 with TRBJ2-4; D unresolved. CDR3 length equals 14 residues. CDR1 is MDHEN and CDR2 is SYDVKM in the germline V gene. V lost 6 bases, J lost 0 bases, and 9 bases lay in between. In nucleotides, the CDR3 is TGTGCCAGCAGCCGCCAGGTAGCCAAAAACATTCAGTACTTC. As protein: CASSRQVAKNIQYF.

CDR3 sequence (DNA): TGTGCCAGCTCACCACTCGGACTGAAGGACACTGAAGCTTTCTTT. Protein sequence: CASSPLGLKDTEAFF. The chain links TRBV18 to TRBJ1-1, with no clear D. The length of the CDR3 is 15 residues. Germline-derived CDR1 and CDR2 are KGHSH and LQKENI. V was trimmed by 1 base and J by 3 bases, leaving 12 bases between them.

This clonotype was counted between two and nine times. V gene TRBV7-6 combines with J gene TRBJ1-2; TRBD1 aligns across 7 bases. The length of the CDR3 is 14 residues. The J segment lost 4 bases and the V segment lost 5 bases, leaving 7 bases of the junction unmatched. CDR1 is SGHVS and CDR2 is FNYEAQ in the germline V gene. The CDR3 DNA reads as TGTGCCAGCAGCAGCACAGGGGACGGCTATGGCTACACCTTC. Translation gives CASSSTGDGYGYTF.

This clonotype has ten or more counts. The chain couples TRBV20-1 to TRBJ2-3; no clear D. V lost 2 bases to trimming and J lost 5 bases, with 5 bases between them. CDR1 DFQATT and CDR2 SNEGSKA come from the germline V gene (reference sequence). CDR3 length: 11 residues. The CDR3 protein is CSARLGDTQYF. CDR3 in DNA: TGCAGTGCTAGATTAGGAGATACGCAGTATTTT.

The V call is TRBV20-1, the J call TRBJ2-3; D is uncertain. CDR3 length: 12 residues. The V gene lost 2 bases and the J gene lost 3 bases, with 6 bases spanning the gap. CDR1 and CDR2 from the germline V gene are DFQATT and SNEGSKA (reference sequence). The CDR3 here is CSARTTTDTQYF. The CDR3 nucleotides read TGCAGTGCTAGAACGACAACAGATACGCAGTATTTT.

As concerns this clonotype: It may be a read error: a sequence one base away is much more abundant. The chain uses TRBV6-2 or TRBV6-3 and TRBJ2-7, with D uncertain. Germline V gene lookup returns CDR1 MNHEY and CDR2 SVGEGT. This CDR3 has 14 residues. The DNA of the CDR3 is TGTACCAGCAGGTCCTACCTGAGCTCCTACGAGCAGTACTTC. It encodes CTSRSYLSSYEQYF.

Note on this clonotype: A read error may explain this, as a much larger clone is one base away. The J gene is TRBJ1-1, the V gene TRBV15; no clear D gene. V lost 5 bases and J lost 11, with 24 bases in between. The CDR3 is 15 residues long. CDR1 LNHNV and CDR2 YYDKDF come from the germline V gene (reference sequence). CDR3 DNA: TGTGCCACCAGCCGGCCGACAATTTCTTTGTCCGATGCTTTCTTT. It codes for CATSRPTISLSDAFF.

This rearrangement joins TRBV6-2 or TRBV6-3 to TRBJ1-2, with D possibly being TRBD1 (5 bases). The CDR3 runs to 15 residues. Trimming removed 5 bases at V and 5 bases at J, with 18 bases between. In germline, CDR1 is MNHEY, CDR2 SVGEGT. For the CDR3, the DNA is TGTGCCAGCAGTGGGACGGCGCGTGGAGGATATGGCTACACCTTC. Its protein product is CASSGTARGGYGYTF.

This clonotype was picked up many times. This chain links TRBV28 with TRBJ2-5; D is unresolved. This CDR3 region has 16 residues. V lost 6 bases, J lost 2 bases, and 19 bases lay in between. Per germline, CDR1 MDHEN and CDR2 SYDVKM. The chain's CDR3 is CASRDQFGQTQETQYF. The CDR3 region has the DNA TGTGCCAGCAGGGACCAGTTTGGGCAGACGCAAGAGACCCAGTACTTC.

The chain is built from TRBV3-1 and TRBJ2-2; D possibly corresponds to TRBD2 (5 bases). This CDR3 is 15 amino acids long. CDR1 is LGHDT and CDR2 is YNNKEL in the germline V gene (reference sequence). V lost 4 bases, J lost 2 bases, and 11 bases lay in between. As DNA, the CDR3 is TGTGCCAGCAGCCCGAGACGGGGAAACACCGGGGAGCTGTTTTTT. Translated: CASSPRRGNTGELFF.

This clonotype has just one count. The V and J genes are TRBV6-2 or TRBV6-3 and TRBJ2-7; 8 nucleotides line up with TRBD1. Germline-derived CDR1 and CDR2 are MNHEY and SVGEGT. The V and J ends lost 9 bases and 6 bases, in that order; junction bases with no gene match: 13. The CDR3 length is 14 residues. The CDR3 nucleotides are TGTGCCAGTAGCATGCAGGGGGCCCCCCGCGAGCAGTACTTC. It is translated as CASSMQGAPREQYF.

The V call is TRBV7-2, the J call TRBJ2-7; 7 nucleotides match TRBD2. After removal of 5 bases from V and 2 bases from J, the junction contained 12 bases not matched to a gene. CDR1 and CDR2 (germline): SGHTA, FQGNSA. The CDR3 consists of 16 residues. CDR3 protein: CASSPTVGGPPYEQYF. For the CDR3, the DNA is TGTGCCAGCAGCCCTACTGTGGGAGGGCCCCCCTACGAGCAGTACTTC.

V usage is TRBV3-1 and J usage is TRBJ2-7; 11 nucleotides agree with TRBD1. The CDR3 spans 17 residues. Germline loops: CDR1 LGHDT, CDR2 YNNKEL (reference sequence). After removal of 0 bases from V and 3 bases from J, the junction contained 7 bases not matched to a gene. CDR3 DNA sequence: TGTGCCAGCAGCCAAGATAGGACAGGGGGCTCTTACTACGAGCAGTACTTC. Translating it yields CASSQDRTGGSYYEQYF.

The table lists this clonotype with many counts. The chain is built from TRBV2 and TRBJ2-1, with D maybe TRBD2 (6 bases). This CDR3 contains 15 residues. Trimming shortened V by 3 bases and J by 2 bases, and 11 bases separated the two germline ends. The germline gives CDR1 SNHLY, CDR2 FYNNEI. The CDR3 region has the DNA TGTGCCAGCAGTGATCGGCGGACTACCTACAATGAGCAGTTCTTC. Translating gives CASSDRRTTYNEQFF.

This clonotype was seen only a few times. The CDR3 sequence: CASSLPTGRSPLHF. As DNA, the CDR3 is TGTGCCAGCAGCTTACCGACGGGCCGGTCACCCCTCCACTTT. The chain carries TRBV11-2 and TRBJ1-6, with D unclear. V gave up 2 bases and J gave up 10 bases, with 12 bases separating them. CDR1 and CDR2 from the germline V gene are SGHAT and FQNNGV. This CDR3 comprises 14 residues. Drawing the rest from reference TRBV11-2 and TRBJ1-6, the complete variable domain is EAGVAQSPRYKIIEKRQSVAFWCNPISGHATLYWYQQILGQGPKLLIQFQNNGVVDDSQLPKDRFSAERLKGVDSTLKIQPAKLEDSAVYLCASSLPTGRSPLHFGNGTRLTVT.

This clonotype has ten or more counts. The J gene is TRBJ2-7, the V gene TRBV12-3 or TRBV12-4; TRBD2 aligns across 9 bases. The CDR3 runs 15 residues. Trimming cost V 6 bases and J 0 bases; bases outside gene matches: 6. The CDR3 spells CASRGTSRSSYEQYF. Here the CDR3 DNA reads TGTGCCAGCAGGGGGACTAGCAGAAGCTCCTACGAGCAGTACTTC.

This clonotype was seen repeatedly, ten times or more. The CDR3 loop reads CASSQGLAGALDEQFF. The DNA for the CDR3 is TGTGCCAGCAGCCAGGGACTAGCGGGAGCCCTCGATGAGCAGTTCTTC. The gene calls are TRBV3-1 and TRBJ2-1; TRBD2 matches at 14 bases. The CDR3 totals 16 residues. V dropped 3 bases and J dropped 8; count of bases not matched to a gene: 6. CDR1 is LGHDT, CDR2 YNNKEL, per germline (reference sequence).

This clonotype was counted many times. The chain couples TRBV6-1 to TRBJ2-5; TRBD1 aligns across 7 bases. Unmatched junction bases numbered 13, after V lost 10 bases and J lost 5 bases. CDR1 and CDR2 from the germline V gene are MNHNS and SASEGT. The CDR3 is 14 amino acids. The DNA of the CDR3 is TGTGCCACCCGACTGGGACAGTATTTGGAGACCCAGTACTTC. Protein product: CATRLGQYLETQYF.

The DNA of the CDR3 is TGCAGTGCTAGGGGTGTGGGCACCGGGGAGCTGTTTTTT. It is translated as CSARGVGTGELFF. V is TRBV20-1 and J is TRBJ2-2; D call uncertain. CDR3 length: 13 amino acids. Germline V gene lookup returns CDR1 DFQATT and CDR2 SNEGSKA (reference sequence). V was trimmed by 3 bases and J by 4 bases, leaving 9 bases between them.

This clonotype came up many times. The chain links TRBV10-3 to TRBJ1-5; possibly TRBD1 for D (5 bases). With 0 bases removed from V and 1 base from J, the gap between germline ends came to 10 bases. This CDR3 has 16 amino acids. Germline assignment: CDR1 ENHRY and CDR2 SYGVKD. Here the CDR3 reads CAISESGRPSNQPQHF. In DNA form, the CDR3 reads TGTGCCATCAGTGAGTCGGGACGGCCCAGCAATCAGCCCCAGCATTTT.

This clonotype occurred many times. The V gene is TRBV6-1, the J gene TRBJ2-7; TRBD1 is a possible D gene (6 bases). With 6 bases removed from V and 2 bases from J, the gap between germline ends came to 17 bases. Germline loops: CDR1 MNHNS, CDR2 SASEGT. The CDR3 is 15 amino acids. The CDR3 spells CASRETGIGPYEQYF. The CDR3, as DNA: TGTGCCAGCAGAGAGACAGGAATCGGTCCCTACGAGCAGTACTTC.

Concerning this clonotype: A much larger clone lies a single base off, so this may be a read error. The genes are TRBV28 and TRBJ1-2; 11 nucleotides line up with TRBD1. CDR3 length: 15 residues. V shed 4 bases, J shed 5 bases, and the junction held 6 bases outside the gene matches. Germline V lookup: CDR1 MDHEN, CDR2 SYDVKM. This chain's CDR3 is CASSSGTGGGYGYTF. In DNA form, the CDR3 reads TGTGCCAGCAGTTCGGGGACAGGGGGAGGGTATGGCTACACCTTC.

This clonotype was seen many times. The chain carries TRBV15 and TRBJ2-5; the match to TRBD2 covers 8 bases. CDR3 length equals 17 residues. The V and J ends lost 1 base and 1 base, in that order; junction bases with no gene match: 8. Germline CDR1 reads LNHNV; CDR2 reads YYDKDF (reference sequence). In DNA form, the CDR3 reads TGTGCCACCAGCAGAGTGGGTAGCGGGGTAGTCCAAGAGACCCAGTACTTC. Translating it yields CATSRVGSGVVQETQYF.